The rows below give T cell receptor beta chains drawn from one sample of a study of response to subunit inactivated influenza vaccine. TCRdb re-called the RT-PCR reads with MiXCR, one entry per CDR3 protein. The sample contains 500,000 to 750,000 distinct CDR3 sequences, 12% to 15% of which appear only once. Source: PBMCs from blood, taken approximately 13 days after vaccination. The receptors originated from a man in his fifties who received an inactivated influenza vaccine. The CDR3 runs from the conserved cysteine through the conserved F or W. D genes are given only for firm matches. A row's size may be missing; if present it is once, few, many or a size class.

clone size | D gene | J gene | V gene | CDR3 DNA | CDR3 protein
. | . | TRBJ2-1 | TRBV28 | TGTGCCAGCAGTTTGTTGAGGTACAATGAGCAGTTCTTC | CASSLLRYNEQFF
. | . | TRBJ2-5 | TRBV2 | TGTGCCACTCGCGCACAGAGTATACAAGAGACCCAGTACTTC | CATRAQSIQETQYF
few | . | TRBJ1-5 | TRBV15 | TGTGCCACCAGCAGAGATCCTAGGGACCAGCCCCAGCATTTT | CATSRDPRDQPQHF
few | . | TRBJ2-7 | TRBV20-1 | TGCAGTGCTAGTCAAGGGGGCTACGAGCAGTACTTC | CSASQGGYEQYF
few | TRBD1 | TRBJ2-1 | TRBV10-3 | TGTGCCATCGGGAAGGGACAGGGGGCCCATGAGCAGTTCTTC | CAIGKGQGAHEQFF
few | . | TRBJ2-3 | TRBV11-2 | TGTGCCAGTTCCCAGGCGTACACAGATACGCAGTATTTT | CASSQAYTDTQYF
. | TRBD1 | TRBJ1-6 | TRBV6-1 | TGTGCCAGCAGTGAACTGGACAGGGGTAATTCACCCCTCCACTTT | CASSELDRGNSPLHF
many | TRBD2 | TRBJ2-7 | TRBV20-1 | TGCAGTGCTAGAGCGGCTAGCGGGGGTAGTTACGAGCAGTACTTC | CSARAASGGSYEQYF
few | TRBD1 | TRBJ2-7 | TRBV7-2 | TGTGCCAGCAGCTACGGGACAGGGTGGTACGAGCAGTACTTC | CASSYGTGWYEQYF
. | . | TRBJ1-2 | TRBV5-1 | TGCGCCAGCAGCTGGGGGACCGCCGTCACCTTC | CASSWGTAVTF
. | . | TRBJ2-5 | TRBV20-1 | TGCAGTGTACAGTCTTCCCAAGAGACCCAGTACTTC | CSVQSSQETQYF
. | . | TRBJ2-7 | TRBV5-1 | TGCGCCAGCAGCTTGGTCGAGATGAGGTACGAGCAGTACTTC | CASSLVEMRYEQYF
. | . | TRBJ1-5 | TRBV20-1 | TGCAGTGCTAGAGTCCCCTGGGCAAATAACAATCAGCCCCAGCATTTT | CSARVPWANNNQPQHF
many | . | TRBJ2-5 | TRBV7-9 | TGTGCCAGCAGCTTAGCGGGGGTGGGAGAGACCCAGTACTTC | CASSLAGVGETQYF
. | . | TRBJ2-3 | TRBV5-1 | TGCGCCAGCAGCGGGACCAACACAGATACGCAGTATTTT | CASSGTNTDTQYF
. | . | TRBJ1-2 | TRBV15 | TGTGCCACCAGCAGAGCCCGGGAGCCCTACACCTTC | CATSRAREPYTF
. | . | TRBJ2-7 | TRBV5-6 | TGTGCCAGCAGCTTTCTGGACATTCCCTACGAGCAGTACTTC | CASSFLDIPYEQYF
few | . | TRBJ1-5 | TRBV7-2 | TGTGCCAGCAGCTTACGTCTTAGCAATCAGCCCCAGCATTTT | CASSLRLSNQPQHF
many | TRBD1 | TRBJ1-2 | TRBV20-1 | TGCAGTGCTAGGGACACAGGGGTCAAAGATGGCTACACCTTC | CSARDTGVKDGYTF
many | TRBD2 | TRBJ2-1 | TRBV7-3 | TGTGCCAGCAGCCCCGGGACTAGCCGGAACAATGAGCAGTTCTTC | CASSPGTSRNNEQFF
. | TRBD2 | TRBJ2-5 | TRBV12-3/TRBV12-4 | TGTGCCAGCAGCCCACTTACTAGCGGGCCCCAGGAGACCCAGTACTTC | CASSPLTSGPQETQYF
. | TRBD1 | TRBJ2-6 | TRBV11-2 | TGTGCCAGCAGCCCCGGGACAGGGAGCTTTGGGGCCAACGTCCTGTCTTTC | CASSPGTGSFGANVLSF
. | TRBD1 | TRBJ2-2 | TRBV19 | TGTGCCAGTAGGCCGGACAGGGTAAACACCGGGGAGCTGTTTTTT | CASRPDRVNTGELFF
many | TRBD2 | TRBJ2-5 | TRBV12-3/TRBV12-4 | TGTGCCAGCAGTTTTTGGACTAGCGGCCAAGAGACCCAGTACTTC | CASSFWTSGQETQYF
. | . | TRBJ2-5 | TRBV4-1 | TGCGCCAGCAGCCGAGGCGGCAGAGAGACCCAGTACTTC | CASSRGGRETQYF
few | . | TRBJ2-2 | TRBV3-1 | TGTGCCAGCAGACCTTTGTCTAACACCGGGGAGCTGTTTTTT | CASRPLSNTGELFF
. | . | TRBJ2-2 | TRBV6-1 | TGTGCCAGCAAGGGGGCGAACACCGGGGAGCTGTTTTTT | CASKGANTGELFF
. | . | TRBJ1-1 | TRBV18 | TGTGCCAGCAACGCAGGGTTGGACACTGAAGCTTTCTTT | CASNAGLDTEAFF
. | TRBD2 | TRBJ2-3 | TRBV10-3 | TGTGCCATCAGTGAGACCAGCGGGACTAGCACAGATACGCAGTATTTT | CAISETSGTSTDTQYF
. | . | TRBJ2-2 | TRBV6-2/TRBV6-3 | TGTGCCAGCAGTTACAGGGGGATCGGGGAGCTGTTTTTT | CASSYRGIGELFF
. | . | TRBJ2-7 | TRBV20-1 | TGCAGTGCTCTGGACACCTTGAGCTCCTACGAGCAGTACTTC | CSALDTLSSYEQYF
. | TRBD2 | TRBJ2-1 | TRBV20-1 | TGCAGTGCAATAGCGGGAGAACGGCACAATGAGCAGTTCTTC | CSAIAGERHNEQFF
. | . | TRBJ1-4 | TRBV9 | TGTGCCAGCAGCGTAGACTCGGGGGGCTGGGGTGAAAAACTGTTTTTT | CASSVDSGGWGEKLFF
. | . | TRBJ1-1 | TRBV18 | TGTGCCAGCTCCCTCGGGGGCGGTTTTGAAGCTTTCTTT | CASSLGGGFEAFF
. | . | TRBJ2-1 | TRBV27 | TGTGCCAGCAGTTTTCACTTATACAATGAGCAGTTCTTC | CASSFHLYNEQFF
. | TRBD1 | TRBJ1-2 | TRBV12-3/TRBV12-4 | TGTGCCAGCAGCTTACCGGGACAGGGAATCCATGGCTACACCTTC | CASSLPGQGIHGYTF
. | . | TRBJ2-2 | TRBV6-2/TRBV6-3 | TGTGCCAGCAACGACTACACCGGGGAGCTGTTTTTT | CASNDYTGELFF
. | . | TRBJ2-1 | TRBV7-9 | TGTGCCAGCAACAAGAAGACAGGTCACAATGAGCAGTTCTTC | CASNKKTGHNEQFF
few | . | TRBJ1-6 | TRBV3-1 | TGTGCCAGCAGCCAAGAAGGCAGGCGGAGCTCCTATAATTCACCCCTCCACTTT | CASSQEGRRSSYNSPLHF
. | TRBD1 | TRBJ2-3 | TRBV15 | TGTGCCACCAGCACAAGGGGGCAGAGCACAGATACGCAGTATTTT | CATSTRGQSTDTQYF
many | . | TRBJ2-7 | TRBV7-2 | TGTGCCAGCAGCCCGACTCGGGGCGAGCAGTACTTC | CASSPTRGEQYF
. | TRBD2 | TRBJ2-7 | TRBV7-8 | TGTGCCAGCATCTCGGGACTATCTTCCTACGAGCAGTACTTC | CASISGLSSYEQYF
few | . | TRBJ1-1 | TRBV29-1 | TGCAGCGTTGTTTATTTTGGCAGTCGGTCCCGCACTGAAGCTTTCTTT | CSVVYFGSRSRTEAFF
few | . | TRBJ2-7 | TRBV5-5 | TGTGCCAGCAGCTTGGTCCTGGGGACCTACGAGCAGTACTTC | CASSLVLGTYEQYF
few | . | TRBJ2-1 | TRBV5-8 | TGTGCCAGCAGCTTGTGGCAATCCATTATACGAGATGAGCAGTTCTTC | CASSLWQSIIRDEQFF
few | TRBD1 | TRBJ1-1 | TRBV18 | TGTGCCAGCTCCCTGGACAGGGCCTCTGAAGCTTTCTTT | CASSLDRASEAFF
. | TRBD1 | TRBJ2-5 | TRBV2 | TGTGCCAGCAGTGAAGCTCAGACAGGGGTTGAGACCCAGTACTTC | CASSEAQTGVETQYF
. | . | TRBJ2-7 | TRBV12-3/TRBV12-4 | TGTGCCAGCAGCCACTCCGAGTGGGGGCACGAGCAGTACTTC | CASSHSEWGHEQYF
few | . | TRBJ2-7 | TRBV15 | TGTGCCACCAGCAGGGACACCGCCTACGAGCAGTACTTC | CATSRDTAYEQYF
few | . | TRBJ2-5 | TRBV9 | TGTGCCAGCAGCGTAGATCTCCCCCCAGAGACCCAGTACTTC | CASSVDLPPETQYF
few | . | TRBJ2-7 | TRBV20-1 | TGCAGTGCTAGAGGGATAGGGGGTTACGAGCAGTACTTC | CSARGIGGYEQYF
. | TRBD1 | TRBJ1-4 | TRBV6-5 | TGTGCCAGCAGTTACGCGAGGACAGGGGGCGGTGAAAAACTGTTTTTT | CASSYARTGGGEKLFF
. | . | TRBJ2-7 | TRBV9 | TGTGCCAGCAGCGTGGGCTCTGGGCCCAACGAGCAGTACTTC | CASSVGSGPNEQYF